The TCR beta chain described here comes from a study of blood T cell repertoires in COVID-19. The wider study: Acute and convalescent COVID-19 samples came from the United States, Italy and Spain. T cells, B-cell-depleted T cells, or PBMCs provided the cDNA or gDNA that served as material.

Per the original data handling: The assay estimated nucleated cells by amplifying reference gene primers. Clones were read by immunoSEQ multiplex PCR, and TCRdb kept only the in-frame ones, dropping some. From that table come the V and J calls and clone size; the DNA was used to work out D and trimming. The sample includes 14,000 to 15,000 clones, approximately 86% of them seen just once. The V gene lost 2 bases and the J gene lost 1 base, with 8 bases spanning the gap. CDR1 and CDR2 (germline): SGDLS, YYNGEE. CDR3 length equals 14 residues. Sequenced input: peripheral blood. The clonotype originates from a human donor in a cohort sampled during active COVID-19. This chain connects TRBV9 to TRBJ2-3; D possibly corresponds to TRBD2 (5 bases). This CDR3 reads CASSVEVGTDTQYF. The CDR3 nucleotides read TGTGCCAGCAGCGTGGAGGTGGGCACAGATACGCAGTATTTT.